Detailed here is one T cell receptor beta chain. Its antigen is currently unknown. The source of the sample is a study of graft-versus-host responses after intestinal transplantation. Study overall: Transplantation in recipients was multivisceral, liver-intestinal, or isolated intestinal. Recipients across the board were started on anti-thymocyte globulin induction, then kept on tacrolimus and steroids for about 3 years. Points from the study as a whole: Patients with graft-donor T cell macrochimerism had high graft-versus-host to host-versus-graft clonal ratios in allografts. GvH clones were identified in recipient marrow, with some first appearing in ileum or blood.

Sequencing was performed with immunoSEQ multiplex PCR; in TCRdb, only in-frame clones are kept and a portion is missing. The sample consists of 45,000 to 55,000 clones, roughly 91% of them appearing once. The V end was cut by 3 bases, the J end by 0 bases, with 10 bases between. Looked up from germline, CDR1 is SGHRS and CDR2 is YFSETQ. This CDR3 is 15 amino acids long. The chain joins TRBV5-1 to TRBJ1-5; the D gene is possibly TRBD1 (5 bases). Material: PBMCs, obtained about 800 days after a first intestinal transplant, on the day of a second. The receptor comes from a human patient who received an intestinal transplant, so some T cells may come from the graft donor. The CDR3 sequence is CASSYGGNSNQPQHF. CDR3 in DNA: TGCGCCAGCAGCTATGGGGGGAATAGCAATCAGCCCCAGCATTTT.